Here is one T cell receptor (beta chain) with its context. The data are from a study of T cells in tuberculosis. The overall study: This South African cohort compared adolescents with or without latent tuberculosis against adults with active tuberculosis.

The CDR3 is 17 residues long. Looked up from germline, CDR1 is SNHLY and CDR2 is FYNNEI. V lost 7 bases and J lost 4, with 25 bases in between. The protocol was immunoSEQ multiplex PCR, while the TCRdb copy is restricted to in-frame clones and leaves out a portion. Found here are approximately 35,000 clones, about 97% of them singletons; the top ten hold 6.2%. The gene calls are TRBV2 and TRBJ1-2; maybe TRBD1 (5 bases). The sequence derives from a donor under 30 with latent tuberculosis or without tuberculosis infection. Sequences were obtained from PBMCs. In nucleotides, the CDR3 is TGTGCCAGCACCCCGTCTGGGGCGAAGCCTGTTAGCTATGGCTACACCTTC. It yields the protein CASTPSGAKPVSYGYTF.